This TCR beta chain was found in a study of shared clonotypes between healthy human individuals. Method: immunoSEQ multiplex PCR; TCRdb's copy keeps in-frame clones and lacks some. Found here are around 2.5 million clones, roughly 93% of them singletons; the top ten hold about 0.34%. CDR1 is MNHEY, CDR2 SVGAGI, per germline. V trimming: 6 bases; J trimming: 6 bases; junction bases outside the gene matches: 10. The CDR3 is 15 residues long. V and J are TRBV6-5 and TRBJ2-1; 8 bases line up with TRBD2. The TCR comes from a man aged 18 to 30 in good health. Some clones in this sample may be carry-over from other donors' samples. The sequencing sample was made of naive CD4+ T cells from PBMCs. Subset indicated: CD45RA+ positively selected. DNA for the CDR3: TGTGCCAGCAGCCTACTAGCGGAGCCCCGCAATGAGCAGTTCTTC. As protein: CASSLLAEPRNEQFF.